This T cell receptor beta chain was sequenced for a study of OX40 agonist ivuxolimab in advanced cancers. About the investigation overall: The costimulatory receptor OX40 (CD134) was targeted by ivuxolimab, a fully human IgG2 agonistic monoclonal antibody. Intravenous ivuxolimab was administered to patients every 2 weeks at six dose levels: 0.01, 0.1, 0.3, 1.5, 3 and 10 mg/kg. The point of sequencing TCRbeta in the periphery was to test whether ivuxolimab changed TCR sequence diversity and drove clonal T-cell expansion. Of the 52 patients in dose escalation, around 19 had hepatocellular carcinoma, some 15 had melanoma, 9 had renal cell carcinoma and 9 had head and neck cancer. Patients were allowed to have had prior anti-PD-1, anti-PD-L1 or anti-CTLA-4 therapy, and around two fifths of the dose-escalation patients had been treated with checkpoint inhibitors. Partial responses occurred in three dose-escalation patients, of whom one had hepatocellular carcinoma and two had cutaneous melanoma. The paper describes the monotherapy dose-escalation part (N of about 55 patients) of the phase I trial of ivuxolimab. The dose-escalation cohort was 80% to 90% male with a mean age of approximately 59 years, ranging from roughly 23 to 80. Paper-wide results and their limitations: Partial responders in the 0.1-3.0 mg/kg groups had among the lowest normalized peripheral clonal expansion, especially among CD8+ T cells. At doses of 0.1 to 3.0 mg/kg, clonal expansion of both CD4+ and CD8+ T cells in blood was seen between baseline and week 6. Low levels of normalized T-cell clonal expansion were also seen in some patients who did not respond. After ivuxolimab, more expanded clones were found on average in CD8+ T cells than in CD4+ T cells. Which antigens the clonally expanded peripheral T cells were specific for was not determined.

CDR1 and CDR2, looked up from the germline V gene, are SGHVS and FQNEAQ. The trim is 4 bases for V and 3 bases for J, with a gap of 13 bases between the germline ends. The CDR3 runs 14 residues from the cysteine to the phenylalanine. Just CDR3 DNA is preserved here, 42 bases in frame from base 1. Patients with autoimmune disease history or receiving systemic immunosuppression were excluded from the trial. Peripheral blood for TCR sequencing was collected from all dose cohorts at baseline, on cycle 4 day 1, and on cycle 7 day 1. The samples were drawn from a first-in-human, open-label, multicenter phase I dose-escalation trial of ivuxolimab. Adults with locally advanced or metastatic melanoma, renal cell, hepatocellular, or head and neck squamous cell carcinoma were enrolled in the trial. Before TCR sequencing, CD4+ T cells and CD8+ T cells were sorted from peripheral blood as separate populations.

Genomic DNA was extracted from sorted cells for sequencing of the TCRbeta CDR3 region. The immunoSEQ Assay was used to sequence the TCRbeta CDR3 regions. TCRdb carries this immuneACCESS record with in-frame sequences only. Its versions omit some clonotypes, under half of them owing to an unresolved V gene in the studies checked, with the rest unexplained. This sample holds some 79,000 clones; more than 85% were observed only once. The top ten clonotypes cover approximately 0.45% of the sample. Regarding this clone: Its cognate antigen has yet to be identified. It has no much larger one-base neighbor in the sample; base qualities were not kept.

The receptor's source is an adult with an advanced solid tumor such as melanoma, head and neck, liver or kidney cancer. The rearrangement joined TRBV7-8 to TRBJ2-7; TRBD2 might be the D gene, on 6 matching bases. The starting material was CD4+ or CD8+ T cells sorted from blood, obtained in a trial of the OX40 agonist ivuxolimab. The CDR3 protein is CASSWTGDFYEQYF. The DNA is TGTGCCAGCAGCTGGACTGGGGACTTCTACGAGCAGTACTTC.